This TCR beta chain is drawn from a study of cytomegalovirus exposure and HLA in healthy donors. The study, taken as a whole, reports: Subsequent analysis showed first-cohort TCR clusters tending to co-occur in about 110 validation repertoires. Through in vitro validation, three CMV-associated chains were shown to be specific for CMV antigens.

Separation from the roughly 670-subject first cohort characterized the roughly 120-subject validation cohort, to which the donors belonged. The assay was immunoSEQ multiplex PCR, and TCRdb's table has in-frame clones only and misses some. The sample includes tens of thousands of clones, over 75% of them seen just once. CDR1 is MNHEY and CDR2 is SVGAGI in the germline V gene. Trimming removed 5 bases from V and 0 bases from J, with 11 bases in between. This CDR3 is 14 amino acids long. Points on this clone: The antigen is unknown.

The specimen sequenced was PBMCs. The receptor comes from a woman younger than 45 in good health and CMV-seronegative. The V gene is TRBV6-5, the J gene TRBJ2-7; TRBD1 is a possible D gene (6 bases). CDR3 DNA sequence: TGTGCCAGCAGTGGCTGGGACACCTCCTACGAGCAGTACTTC. Translated: CASSGWDTSYEQYF.